The sequence of this TCR beta chain was determined in a study of blood T cell repertoires in COVID-19. Study in general: The analysed material was cDNA or gDNA that came from T cells, B-cell-depleted T cells, or PBMCs.

Data came from immunoSEQ multiplex PCR; TCRdb stores just in-frame clones and leaves some out. The table has around 130,000 clones, around four fifths seen once. Enrollees, about 18 to 89 years old, lived in 24 US areas. Each participant's cohort was designated according to participant-reported clinical history. The CDR3 is 15 amino acids. Per germline, CDR1 MNHNS and CDR2 SASEGT. V dropped 3 bases and J dropped 3; count of bases not matched to a gene: 8. The sample comprised PBMCs or T cells enriched from blood (not recorded which). The V and J genes are TRBV6-1 and TRBJ2-7, with 7 positions matching TRBD1. The source is a middle-aged man with acute COVID-19. The chain's CDR3 is CASSEGTAEFYEQYF. The CDR3 DNA reads TGTGCCAGCAGTGAGGGGACAGCGGAATTCTACGAGCAGTACTTC.